This T cell receptor (beta chain) was found in a study of Graves' ophthalmopathy and Graves' hyperthyroidism. From fresh peripheral blood, around 10 ml in volume, the PBMCs were obtained. In this sample, this clonotype turned up many times. The CDR3 runs 15 residues. Germline CDR1 and CDR2: SEHNR and FQNEAQ (reference sequence). After removal of 7 bases from V and 6 bases from J, the junction contained 13 bases not matched to a gene. RNA transcripts were the template, and TCR beta CDR3 regions were amplified from them. The authors performed first-round RT-PCR with HTBI primers and then a second-round multiplex PCR. TCRdb re-called the multiplex PCR reads with MiXCR, one entry per CDR3 protein. The repertoire holds 340,000 or so distinct CDR3 sequences, roughly 17% seen once, with around an eighth in the top ten.

Sequenced input: peripheral blood. The rearrangement joins TRBV7-9 to TRBJ2-7, with 9 bases lining up with TRBD1. This clonotype was obtained from an adult man with Graves' ophthalmopathy. This CDR3 reads CASTTGQGDGGEQYF. In DNA, the CDR3 is TGTGCCAGCACCACGGGACAGGGAGACGGCGGCGAGCAGTACTTC.